This T cell receptor beta chain was sequenced for a study of T-cell reconstitution after alpha-beta-depleted transplantation in children. The germline V gene has CDR1 SEHNR and CDR2 FQNEAQ (reference sequence). CDR3 length equals 16 residues. Trimming took 5 bases from V and 8 from J, leaving 21 bases between them. TCRbeta library preparation incorporated unique molecular identifiers. Via MiXCR, TCRdb re-called the PCR reads, giving one row per CDR3 protein. This sample has roughly 220,000 distinct CDR3 sequences, with over 9.5% found just once. This clonotype was observed at least ten times. The rearrangement uses TRBV7-9 and TRBJ1-4, with D possibly matching TRBD1 (5 bases). The sample consisted of PBMCs from the stem cell graft donor, taken from the stem cell graft. The sequence was collected from a human donor who donated a stem cell graft to a child with SCID. In DNA form, the CDR3 reads TGTGCCAGCAGCGAATATGCTGGACACTCGGAAGAAAAACTGTTTTTT. Its translation is CASSEYAGHSEEKLFF. The whole variable domain, filled in from reference TRBV7-9 and TRBJ1-4, reads DTGVSQNPRHKITKRGQNVTFRCDPISEHNRLYWYRQTLGQGPEFLTYFQNEAQLEKSRLLSDRFSAERPKGSFSTLEIQRTEQGDSAMYLCASSEYAGHSEEKLFFGSGTQLSVL.